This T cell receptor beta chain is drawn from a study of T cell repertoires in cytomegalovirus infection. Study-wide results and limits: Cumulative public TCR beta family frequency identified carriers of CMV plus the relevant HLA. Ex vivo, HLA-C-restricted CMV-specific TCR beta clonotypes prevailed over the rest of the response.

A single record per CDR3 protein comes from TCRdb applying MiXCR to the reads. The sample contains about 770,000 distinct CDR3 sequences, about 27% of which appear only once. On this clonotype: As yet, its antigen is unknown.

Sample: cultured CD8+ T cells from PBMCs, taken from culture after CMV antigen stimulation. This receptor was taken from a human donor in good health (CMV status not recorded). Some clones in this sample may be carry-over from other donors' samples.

The CDR3: CASSLGTGNIYGYTF. The CDR3, as DNA: TGTGCCAGCAGCTTAGGGACAGGGAACATCTATGGCTACACCTTC. V gene TRBV7-6 combines with J gene TRBJ1-2; 8 positions agree with TRBD1. This CDR3 contains 15 residues. J gave up 4 bases and V 1 base, and 5 bases lay outside the gene matches. Germline assignment: CDR1 SGHVS and CDR2 FNYEAQ.